The following is a T cell receptor beta chain sequence with its context. The method was immunoSEQ multiplex PCR; TCRdb's version includes in-frame clones alone and lacks a portion of them. The repertoire holds about 200,000 clones, around 80% seen once, with less than 7% in the top ten. This sample was taken from a study of blood T cell repertoires in COVID-19. The V end lost 0 bases, the J end lost 0 bases, and 8 bases lay between the germline ends. The CDR3 has 15 amino acids. CDR1 and CDR2 (germline): SGHNT, YENEEA. Sequencing used peripheral blood. The receptor comes from a woman aged 70 to 79 with acute or convalescent COVID-19. The J gene is TRBJ1-1, the V gene TRBV11-3, with D possibly TRBD1 on 5 matching bases. CDR3 DNA: TGTGCCAGCAGCTTAGATGGGGCTATGAACACTGAAGCTTTCTTT. As protein: CASSLDGAMNTEAFF.